This T cell receptor beta chain comes out of a study of early T cells in non-severe SARS-CoV-2 infection. TCRdb re-analysed the 5' RACE reads in MiXCR, keeping a single row per CDR3 protein. The sample yields roughly 65,000 distinct CDR3 sequences, under 13% seen once. This CDR3 is 17 amino acids long. V lost 3 bases, J lost 1 base, and 18 bases lay in between. Sequencing was carried out using whole blood. The sequence was obtained from an adult who was a healthcare worker with PCR-confirmed SARS-CoV-2 infection or an uninfected control (not recorded which). V is TRBV12-3 or TRBV12-4 and J is TRBJ1-2, with D unresolved. In DNA, the CDR3 is TGTGCCAGCAGTTTGTCTGGAACCCGATTTCTTAACTATGGCTACACCTTC. Translating it yields CASSLSGTRFLNYGYTF.